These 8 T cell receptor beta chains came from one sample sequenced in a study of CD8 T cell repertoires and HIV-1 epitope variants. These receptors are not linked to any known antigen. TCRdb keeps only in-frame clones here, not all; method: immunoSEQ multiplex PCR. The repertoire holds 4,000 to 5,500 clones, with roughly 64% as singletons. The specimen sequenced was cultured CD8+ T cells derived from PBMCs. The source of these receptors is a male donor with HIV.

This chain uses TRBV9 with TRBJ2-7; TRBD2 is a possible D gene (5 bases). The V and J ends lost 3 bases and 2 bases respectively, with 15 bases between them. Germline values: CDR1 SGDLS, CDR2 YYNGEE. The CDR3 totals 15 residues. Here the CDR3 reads CASSATAGQAYEQYF. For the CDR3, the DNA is TGTGCCAGCAGCGCGACCGCGGGTCAGGCCTACGAGCAGTACTTC.

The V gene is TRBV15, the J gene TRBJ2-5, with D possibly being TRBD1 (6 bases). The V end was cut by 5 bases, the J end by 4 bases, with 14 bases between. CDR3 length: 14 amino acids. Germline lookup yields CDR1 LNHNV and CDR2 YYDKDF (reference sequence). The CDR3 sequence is CATSVRGGRETQYF. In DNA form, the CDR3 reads TGTGCCACCAGCGTTAGAGGGGGTAGAGAGACCCAGTACTTC.

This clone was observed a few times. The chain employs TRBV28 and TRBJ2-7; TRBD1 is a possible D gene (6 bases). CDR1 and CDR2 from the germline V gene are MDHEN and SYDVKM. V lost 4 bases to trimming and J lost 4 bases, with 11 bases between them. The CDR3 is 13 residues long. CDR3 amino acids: CASSWGQSYEQYF. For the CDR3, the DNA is TGTGCCAGCAGTTGGGGGCAATCATACGAGCAGTACTTC.

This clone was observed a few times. CDR3 in DNA: TGTGCCAGCAGCCCAACCCGGGACAACACAGATACGCAGTATTTT. Its translation is CASSPTRDNTDTQYF. This chain connects TRBV5-6 to TRBJ2-3, with D tentatively TRBD1 (6 bases). This CDR3 is 15 amino acids long. V was pared by 4 bases and J by 2 bases, with 14 bases between. CDR1 and CDR2 from the germline V gene are SGHDT and YYEEEE.

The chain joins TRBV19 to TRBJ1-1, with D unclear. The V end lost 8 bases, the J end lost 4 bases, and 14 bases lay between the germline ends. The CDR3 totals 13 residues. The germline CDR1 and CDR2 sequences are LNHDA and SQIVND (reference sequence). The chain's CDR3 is CASASGGITEAFF. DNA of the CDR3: TGTGCCAGTGCGTCGGGAGGGATCACTGAAGCTTTCTTT.

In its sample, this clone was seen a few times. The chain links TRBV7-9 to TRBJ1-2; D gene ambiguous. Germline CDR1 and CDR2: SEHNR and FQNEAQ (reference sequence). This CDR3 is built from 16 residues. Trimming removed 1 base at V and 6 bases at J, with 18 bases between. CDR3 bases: TGTGCCAGCAGCTTAGAAGTTAGGGTTCTGAAGAATGGCTACACCTTC. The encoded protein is CASSLEVRVLKNGYTF.

CDR3 nucleotides: TGTGCCAGCCTCCTAGCGGAGTGGGATACGCAGTATTTT. Protein sequence: CASLLAEWDTQYF. The J gene is TRBJ2-3, the V gene TRBV6-1, with 7 bases that match TRBD2. The V gene end was trimmed by 8 bases and the J gene end by 6 bases; junction bases not matched to a gene: 8. Germline V lookup: CDR1 MNHNS, CDR2 SASEGT. This CDR3 comprises 13 residues.

The CDR3 loop is CASSPGTSDYGYTF. The CDR3 nucleotides are TGTGCCAGCAGCCCTGGGACTTCTGACTATGGCTACACCTTC. The chain couples TRBV11-1 to TRBJ1-2; tentatively, D is TRBD1 (5 bases). Germline assignment: CDR1 SGHAT and CDR2 FQDESV (reference sequence). The CDR3 has 14 residues. The V gene lost 5 bases and the J gene lost 3 bases, with 13 bases spanning the gap.